The rows below give T cell receptor beta chains drawn from one sample of a study of post-analysis software for immune sequencing data. TCRdb used MiXCR to reprocess the PCR reads, holding one entry per CDR3 protein. The profile shows 750,000 to 950,000 distinct CDR3 sequences, about half of them singletons. Sample: blood. The receptors were sampled from a girl aged 5-17 years with multiple sclerosis. Both conserved end residues are part of each CDR3. The order of the fields is clone size, V gene, J gene, D gene, CDR3 DNA, CDR3 protein. A D gene is named only where the DNA matches it firmly. Clone size is shown for a subset of rows, as once, few, many or a class of expanded clone.

NA	TRBV12-3/TRBV12-4	TRBJ2-1	NA	TGTGCCAGCACCCTAAACCACTACAATGAGCAGTTCTTC	CASTLNHYNEQFF
NA	TRBV4-3	TRBJ2-7	TRBD2	TGCGCCAGCAGCCATGTCGCGGGAGGGGAGTCCTACGAGCAGTACTTC	CASSHVAGGESYEQYF
few	TRBV20-1	TRBJ1-4	NA	TGCAGTGCCTCGGAAACCTCTAATGAAAAACTGTTTTTT	CSASETSNEKLFF
NA	TRBV4-2	TRBJ1-2	NA	TGTGCCAGCAGCCAAGAGGCGGACAGACCTAACTATGGCTACACCTTC	CASSQEADRPNYGYTF
NA	TRBV6-1	TRBJ2-7	TRBD2	TGTGCCAGCAGTGCGAGTCAACTAGCGGGAGTCTCCTACGAGCAGTACTTC	CASSASQLAGVSYEQYF
once	TRBV3-1	TRBJ1-6	NA	TGTGCCAGCAGCCAAGAACGGGGGAGTAATTCACCCCTCCACTTT	CASSQERGSNSPLHF
NA	TRBV11-3	TRBJ1-2	NA	TGTGCCAGCACCTCGACGGTTCCCAACTCTGGCTACACCTTC	CASTSTVPNSGYTF
NA	TRBV2	TRBJ2-1	TRBD2	TGTGCCAGCAGCACTAGCGGGACTTACAATGAGCAGTTCTTC	CASSTSGTYNEQFF
NA	TRBV20-1	TRBJ2-5	NA	TGCAGTGCTAGATACTCAGGGAGGGAGACCCAGTACTTC	CSARYSGRETQYF
few	TRBV12-3/TRBV12-4	TRBJ1-2	NA	TGTGCCAGCAGTGGCGATATGATTTTGCCACGGTATGGCTACACCTTC	CASSGDMILPRYGYTF
NA	TRBV30	TRBJ2-5	TRBD1	TGTGCCTGGGACAGGGGGACGGAGACCCAGTACTTC	CAWDRGTETQYF
NA	TRBV20-1	TRBJ2-1	NA	TGCAGTGCTAGGTCTACCGGAGACTACAATGAGCAGTTCTTC	CSARSTGDYNEQFF
few	TRBV15	TRBJ2-5	TRBD2	TGTGCCACCAGCAGTATAGCGGGAGGGGAGACCCAGTACTTC	CATSSIAGGETQYF
NA	TRBV12-3/TRBV12-4	TRBJ2-1	NA	TGTGCCAGCAGTTCGCTGCAGAGGGAGCAGTTCTTC	CASSSLQREQFF
few	TRBV18	TRBJ2-7	NA	TGTGCCAGCTCACAGAGGGGCCCTCGGGACGAGCAGTACTTC	CASSQRGPRDEQYF
once	TRBV20-1	TRBJ2-3	NA	TGCAGTGCTAGAGTCACGGGCCAGACGCAGTATTTT	CSARVTGQTQYF
NA	TRBV10-3	TRBJ2-3	TRBD2	TGTGCCATCAGTGAGTCGGGAGGGTTGAGCACAGGTACGCAGTATTTT	CAISESGGLSTGTQYF
NA	TRBV9	TRBJ2-5	NA	TGTGCCAGCAGCGCCGGGCTGAGGAGGCCTAAGGAAGGAGAGACCCAGTACTTC	CASSAGLRRPKEGETQYF
once	TRBV10-3	TRBJ2-3	NA	TGTGCCATCAGTGAGTCGAGAGCGGGCAGGGGTCCCACAGATACGCAGTATTTT	CAISESRAGRGPTDTQYF
few	TRBV24-1	TRBJ2-1	TRBD2	TGTGCCACCGGAGCGGGAGACTCCTACAATGAGCAGTTCTTC	CATGAGDSYNEQFF
NA	TRBV24-1	TRBJ2-7	TRBD1	TGTGCCACCAGTGAACCGCCGGGACAGGGGGTGAGCTACGAGCAGTACTTC	CATSEPPGQGVSYEQYF
NA	TRBV29-1	TRBJ1-4	NA	TGCAGCGTTGGGCAGGACGAAAAACTGTTTTTT	CSVGQDEKLFF
few	TRBV5-1	TRBJ2-6	TRBD2	TGCGCCAGCAGCTTCAGCGGGAGTTCCCTCTCTGGGGCCAACGTCCTGACTTTC	CASSFSGSSLSGANVLTF